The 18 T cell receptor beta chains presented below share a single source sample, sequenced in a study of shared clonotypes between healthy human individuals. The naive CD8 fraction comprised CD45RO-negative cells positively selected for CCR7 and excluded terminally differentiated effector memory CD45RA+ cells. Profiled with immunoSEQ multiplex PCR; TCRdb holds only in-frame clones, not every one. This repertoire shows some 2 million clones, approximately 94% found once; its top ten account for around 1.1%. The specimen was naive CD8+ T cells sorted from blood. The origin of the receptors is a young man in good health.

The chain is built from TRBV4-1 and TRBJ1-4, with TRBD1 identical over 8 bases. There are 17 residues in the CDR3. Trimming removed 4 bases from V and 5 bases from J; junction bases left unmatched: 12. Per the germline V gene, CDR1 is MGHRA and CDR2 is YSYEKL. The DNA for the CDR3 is TGCGCCAGCAGCCCCTCGGACAGGGTATTGGGAAATGAAAAACTGTTTTTT. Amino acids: CASSPSDRVLGNEKLFF.

CDR3: CACEPGQSLHEQYF. Here the CDR3 DNA reads TGTGCCTGCGAACCGGGACAGTCCCTCCACGAGCAGTACTTC. V is TRBV30 and J is TRBJ2-7; 7 positions match TRBD1. This CDR3 contains 14 residues. The V and J ends lost 6 bases and 5 bases, in that order; junction bases with no gene match: 13. Germline values: CDR1 GTSNPN, CDR2 SVGIG (reference sequence).

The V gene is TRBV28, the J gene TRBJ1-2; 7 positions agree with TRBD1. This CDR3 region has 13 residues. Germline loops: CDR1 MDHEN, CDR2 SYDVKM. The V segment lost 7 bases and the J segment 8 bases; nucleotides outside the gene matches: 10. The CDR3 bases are TGTGCCAGCAACTTCAGGGGGGCTCTGGGCTACACCTTC. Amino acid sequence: CASNFRGALGYTF.

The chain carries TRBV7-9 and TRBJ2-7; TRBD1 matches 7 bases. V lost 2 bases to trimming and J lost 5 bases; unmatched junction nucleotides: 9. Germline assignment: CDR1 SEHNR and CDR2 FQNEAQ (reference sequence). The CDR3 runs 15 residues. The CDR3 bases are TGTGCCAGCAGCTTATCACAGGGGATTCGTCACGAGCAGTACTTC. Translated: CASSLSQGIRHEQYF.

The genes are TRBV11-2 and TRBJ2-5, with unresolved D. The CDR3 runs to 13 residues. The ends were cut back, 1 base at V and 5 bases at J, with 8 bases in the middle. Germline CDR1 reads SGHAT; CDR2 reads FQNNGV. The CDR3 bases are TGTGCCAGCAGCTTAGTAGGGCCGGAGACCCAGTACTTC. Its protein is CASSLVGPETQYF.

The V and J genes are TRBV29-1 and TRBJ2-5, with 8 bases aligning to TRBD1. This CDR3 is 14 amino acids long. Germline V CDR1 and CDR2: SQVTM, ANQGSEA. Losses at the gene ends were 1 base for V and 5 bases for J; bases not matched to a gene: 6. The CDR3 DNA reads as TGCAGCGTTGAAGGAATGACAGGGGTTGAGACCCAGTACTTC. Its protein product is CSVEGMTGVETQYF.

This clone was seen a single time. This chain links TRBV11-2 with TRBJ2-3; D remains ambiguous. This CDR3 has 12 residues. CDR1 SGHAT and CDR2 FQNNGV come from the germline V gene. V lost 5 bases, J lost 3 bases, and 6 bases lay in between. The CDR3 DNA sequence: TGTGCCAGCAGCCATGGGACAGATACGCAGTATTTT. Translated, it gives CASSHGTDTQYF.

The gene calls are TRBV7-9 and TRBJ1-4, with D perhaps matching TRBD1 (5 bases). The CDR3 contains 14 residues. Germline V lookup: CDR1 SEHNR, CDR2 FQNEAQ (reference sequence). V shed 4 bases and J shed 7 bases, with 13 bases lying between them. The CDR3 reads CASSSPLGGEKLFF. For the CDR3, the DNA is TGTGCCAGCAGCTCCCCACTTGGGGGTGAAAAACTGTTTTTT.

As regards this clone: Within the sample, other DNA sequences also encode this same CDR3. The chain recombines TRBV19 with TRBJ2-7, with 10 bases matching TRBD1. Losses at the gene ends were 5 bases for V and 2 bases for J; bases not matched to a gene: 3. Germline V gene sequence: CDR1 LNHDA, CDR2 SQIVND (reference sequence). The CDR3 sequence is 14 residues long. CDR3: CASSPGQGAYEQYF. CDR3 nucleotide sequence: TGTGCCAGTAGTCCAGGACAGGGGGCCTACGAGCAGTACTTC.

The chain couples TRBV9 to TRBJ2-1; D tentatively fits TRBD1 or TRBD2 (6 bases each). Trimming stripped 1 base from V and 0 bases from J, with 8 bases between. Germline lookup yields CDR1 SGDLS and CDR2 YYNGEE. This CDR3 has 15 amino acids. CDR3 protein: CASSVWGASYNEQFF. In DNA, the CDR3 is TGTGCCAGCAGCGTATGGGGGGCCTCCTACAATGAGCAGTTCTTC.

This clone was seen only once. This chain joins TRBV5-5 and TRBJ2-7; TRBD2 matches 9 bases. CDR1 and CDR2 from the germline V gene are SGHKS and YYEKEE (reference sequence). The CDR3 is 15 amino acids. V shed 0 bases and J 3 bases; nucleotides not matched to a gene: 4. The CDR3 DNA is TGTGCCAGCAGCTTGGGGTCTAGCGGGGTCTACGAGCAGTACTTC. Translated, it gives CASSLGSSGVYEQYF.

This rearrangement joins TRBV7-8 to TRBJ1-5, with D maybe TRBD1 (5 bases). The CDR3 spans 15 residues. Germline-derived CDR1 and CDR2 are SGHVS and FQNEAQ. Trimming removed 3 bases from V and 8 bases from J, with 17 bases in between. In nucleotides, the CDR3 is TGTGCCAGCAGCTTCGGACCTGACATGGGGGAGCCCCAGCATTTT. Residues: CASSFGPDMGEPQHF.

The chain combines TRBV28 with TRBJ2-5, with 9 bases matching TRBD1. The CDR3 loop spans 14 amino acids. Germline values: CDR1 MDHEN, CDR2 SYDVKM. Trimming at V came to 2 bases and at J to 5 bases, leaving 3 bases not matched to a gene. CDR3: CASSLGGTGETQYF. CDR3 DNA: TGTGCCAGCAGTTTAGGTGGGACAGGGGAGACCCAGTACTTC.

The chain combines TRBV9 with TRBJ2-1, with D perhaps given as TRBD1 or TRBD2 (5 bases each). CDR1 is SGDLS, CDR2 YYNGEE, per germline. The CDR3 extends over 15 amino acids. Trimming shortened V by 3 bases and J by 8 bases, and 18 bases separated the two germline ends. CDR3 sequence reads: CASSGEGSTGDEQFF. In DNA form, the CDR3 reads TGTGCCAGCAGCGGCGAGGGGTCTACCGGCGATGAGCAGTTCTTC.

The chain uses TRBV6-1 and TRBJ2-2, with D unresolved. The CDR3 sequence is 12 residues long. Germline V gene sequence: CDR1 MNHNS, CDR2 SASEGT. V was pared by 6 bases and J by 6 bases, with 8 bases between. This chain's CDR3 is CASRDGAGELFF. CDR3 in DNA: TGTGCCAGCAGAGATGGGGCCGGGGAGCTGTTTTTT.

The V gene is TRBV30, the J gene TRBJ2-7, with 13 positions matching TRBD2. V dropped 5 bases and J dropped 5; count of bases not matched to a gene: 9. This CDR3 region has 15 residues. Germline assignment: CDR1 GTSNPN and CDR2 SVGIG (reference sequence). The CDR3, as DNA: TGTGCCTGGTGCCCAAGGACTAGCGGGAGTGACGAGCAGTACTTC. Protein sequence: CAWCPRTSGSDEQYF.

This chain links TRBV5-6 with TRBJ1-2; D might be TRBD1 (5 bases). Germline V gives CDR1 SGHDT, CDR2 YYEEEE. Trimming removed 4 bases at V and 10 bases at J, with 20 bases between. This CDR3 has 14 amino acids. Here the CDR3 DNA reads TGTGCCAGCAGCCAGGACATAGATTTAGATGACTACACCTTC. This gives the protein CASSQDIDLDDYTF.

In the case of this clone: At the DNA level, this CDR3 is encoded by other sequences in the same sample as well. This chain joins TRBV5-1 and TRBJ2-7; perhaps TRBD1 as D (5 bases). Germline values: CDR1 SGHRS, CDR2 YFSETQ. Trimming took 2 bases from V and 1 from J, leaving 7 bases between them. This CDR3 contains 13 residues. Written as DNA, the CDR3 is TGCGCCAGCAGCTTAGGGGAATCCTACGAGCAGTACTTC. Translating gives CASSLGESYEQYF.